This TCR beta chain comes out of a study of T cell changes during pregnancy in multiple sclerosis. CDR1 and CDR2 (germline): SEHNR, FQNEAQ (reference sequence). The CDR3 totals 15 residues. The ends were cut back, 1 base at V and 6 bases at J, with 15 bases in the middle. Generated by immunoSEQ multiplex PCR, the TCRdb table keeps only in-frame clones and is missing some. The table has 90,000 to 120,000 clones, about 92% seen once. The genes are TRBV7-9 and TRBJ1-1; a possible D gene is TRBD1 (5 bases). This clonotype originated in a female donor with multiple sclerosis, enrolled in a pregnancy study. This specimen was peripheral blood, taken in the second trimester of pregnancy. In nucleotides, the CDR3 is TGTGCCAGCAGCTTAGTTGGGATCGGGGGACCTGAAGCTTTCTTT. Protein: CASSLVGIGGPEAFF.